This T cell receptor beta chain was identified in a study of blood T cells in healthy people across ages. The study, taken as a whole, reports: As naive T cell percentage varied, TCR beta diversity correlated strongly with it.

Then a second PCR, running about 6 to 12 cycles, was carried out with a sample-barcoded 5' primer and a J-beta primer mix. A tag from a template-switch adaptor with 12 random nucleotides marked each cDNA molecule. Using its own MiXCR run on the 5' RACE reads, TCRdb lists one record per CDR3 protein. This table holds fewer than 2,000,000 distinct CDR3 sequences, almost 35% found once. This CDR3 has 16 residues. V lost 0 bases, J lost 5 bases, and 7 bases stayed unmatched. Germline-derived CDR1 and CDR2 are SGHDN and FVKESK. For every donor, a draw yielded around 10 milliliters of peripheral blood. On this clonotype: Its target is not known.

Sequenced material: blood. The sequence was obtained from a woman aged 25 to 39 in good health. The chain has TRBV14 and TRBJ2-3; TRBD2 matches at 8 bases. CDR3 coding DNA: TGTGCCAGCAGCCAAGAAGGAGTAGCGGGACGAGATACGCAGTATTTT. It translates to CASSQEGVAGRDTQYF.